Sequencing of this T cell receptor (beta chain) was carried out in a study of T cell changes during pregnancy in multiple sclerosis. Generated by immunoSEQ multiplex PCR, the TCRdb table keeps only in-frame clones and is missing some. The sample lists just under 80,000 clones, roughly 93% seen once, with approximately 1% in the top ten. The CDR3 contains 16 residues. Trimming cost V 2 bases and J 5 bases, with 16 bases left between them. CDR1 SGHVS and CDR2 FQNEAQ come from the germline V gene. The chain recombines TRBV7-8 with TRBJ2-1; possibly TRBD2 for D (5 bases). The specimen was peripheral blood, collected in the first trimester of pregnancy. This sequence was found in a female donor with multiple sclerosis, enrolled in a pregnancy study. Here the CDR3 reads CASSLSIIARNNEQFF. CDR3 bases: TGTGCCAGCAGCTTAAGTATAATAGCGAGAAACAATGAGCAGTTCTTC.